These 17 T cell receptor beta chains came from one sample sequenced in a study of blood T cell repertoires in COVID-19. TCRdb's table, derived via immunoSEQ multiplex PCR, lists solely in-frame clones and lacks some. The sample comprises 200,000 or so clones, 83% of which are singletons, and 4.5% to 5% rests with the top ten. Material for sequencing was PBMCs or T cells enriched from blood (not recorded which). The receptors here all came from a woman aged 50 to 65 who had been exposed to COVID-19.

The chain uses TRBV3-1 (or the pseudogene TRBV3-2) and TRBJ1-6; 10 bases are a match to TRBD1. CDR3 length equals 15 residues. J lost 10 bases, V lost 4 bases, and 7 bases had no gene match. Germline assignment: CDR1 LGHDT and CDR2 YNNKEL (reference sequence). CDR3 residues: CASSPTGQGISPLHF. The CDR3 coding sequence is TGTGCCAGCAGCCCCACGGGACAGGGGATATCACCCCTCCACTTT.

The genes are TRBV19 and TRBJ1-5, with 9 bases aligning to TRBD1. This CDR3 spans 13 amino acids. Trimming cost V 8 bases and J 4 bases; bases outside gene matches: 3. CDR1 LNHDA and CDR2 SQIVND come from the germline V gene (reference sequence). The CDR3 coding sequence is TGTGCCAGTGACAGGGGGTTTAATCAGCCCCAGCATTTT. Residues: CASDRGFNQPQHF.

This clone appeared a single time. The genes are TRBV6-2 or TRBV6-3 and TRBJ2-7; TRBD2 might be the D (6 bases). The CDR3 is 15 amino acids. In germline, CDR1 is MNHEY, CDR2 SVGEGT. The ends were cut back, 2 bases at V and 0 bases at J, with 11 bases in the middle. The CDR3 DNA reads as TGTGCCAGCAGTTACGGAGGGGTCCCCTCCTACGAGCAGTACTTC. Residues: CASSYGGVPSYEQYF.

This clone was observed a handful of times. The gene calls are TRBV2 and TRBJ2-7; TRBD2 might be the D (5 bases). V lost 7 bases and J 2 bases, leaving 6 bases between the germline ends. Germline CDR1 reads SNHLY; CDR2 reads FYNNEI. The CDR3 is 11 residues long. The CDR3 sequence: CASMGAYEQYF. The CDR3 region has the DNA TGTGCCAGCATGGGAGCCTACGAGCAGTACTTC.

The rearrangement uses TRBV10-3 and TRBJ1-1; 10 nucleotides line up with TRBD1. Per the germline V gene, CDR1 is ENHRY and CDR2 is SYGVKD. The CDR3 length is 17 residues. Trimming cost V 4 bases and J 3 bases; bases outside gene matches: 11. The CDR3 bases are TGTGCCATCAGTGGCCCGGGACAGGGGAAAGGCGACACTGAAGCTTTCTTT. Translated: CAISGPGQGKGDTEAFF.

The chain couples TRBV27 to TRBJ2-7; the match to TRBD1 covers 9 bases. This CDR3 contains 17 residues. Per the germline V gene, CDR1 is MNHEY and CDR2 is SMNVEV (reference sequence). V was clipped by 8 bases and J by 0 bases; unmatched bases: 14. Here the CDR3 DNA reads TGTGCCAGCCGCCGCCAGCCGGGACAGGGCCGCTCCTACGAGCAGTACTTC. Encoded protein: CASRRQPGQGRSYEQYF.

The chain links TRBV7-8 to TRBJ1-4; TRBD1 aligns across 7 bases. The CDR3 sequence is 15 residues long. Germline CDR1 is SGHVS and CDR2 is FQNEAQ. Germline trimming cut 2 bases from V and 8 bases from J; bases unmatched to any gene: 8. CDR3 coding DNA: TGTGCCAGCAGCTTAATCAGGGGGGCGCGGGAAAAACTGTTTTTT. It encodes CASSLIRGAREKLFF. The whole variable domain, remainder taken from reference TRBV7-8 and TRBJ1-4, is GAGVSQSPRYKVAKRGQDVALRCDPISGHVSLFWYQQALGQGPEFLTYFQNEAQLDKSGLPSDRFFAERPEGSVSTLKIQRTQQEDSAVYLCASSLIRGAREKLFFGSGTQLSVL.

The chain joins TRBV2 to TRBJ1-2; D gene uncertain. Germline V gene sequence: CDR1 SNHLY, CDR2 FYNNEI. V dropped 3 bases and J dropped 4 bases, with 9 bases sitting between them. The CDR3 length is 13 residues. The CDR3 region is CASSDSQAYGYTF. In nucleotides, the CDR3 is TGTGCCAGCAGTGACTCCCAGGCCTATGGCTACACCTTC. The full variable domain, its missing parts supplied by reference TRBV2 and TRBJ1-2, is EPEVTQTPSHQVTQMGQEVILRCVPISNHLYFYWYRQILGQKVEFLVSFYNNEISEKSEIFDDQFSVERPDGSNFTLKIRSTKLEDSAMYFCASSDSQAYGYTFGSGTRLTVV.

This chain uses TRBV5-1 with TRBJ1-1; D is unresolved. Trimming took off 4 bases at V and 0 bases at J, with 16 bases between the two ends. Germline V gives CDR1 SGHRS, CDR2 YFSETQ. CDR3 length equals 16 residues. CDR3 sequence: CASSRLRAEMNTEAFF. The CDR3 coding sequence is TGCGCCAGCAGCCGACTGAGGGCTGAGATGAACACTGAAGCTTTCTTT.

This rearrangement joins TRBV6-2 or TRBV6-3 to TRBJ1-5, with D hard to call. V dropped 6 bases and J dropped 3 bases, with 12 bases sitting between them. In germline, CDR1 is MNHEY, CDR2 SVGEGT. The CDR3 sequence is 14 residues long. CDR3 DNA: TGTGCCAGCAGCCTTCCGGGGTTCAATCAGCCCCAGCATTTT. This translates into CASSLPGFNQPQHF.

The genes are TRBV15 and TRBJ2-5, with 7 bases fitting TRBD2. The CDR3 has 15 residues. The V gene's germline CDR1 is LNHNV and CDR2 YYDKDF (reference sequence). Trimming cost V 3 bases and J 2 bases; bases outside gene matches: 6. The chain's CDR3 is CATSRRDGGQETQYF. The CDR3 region has the DNA TGTGCCACCAGCAGGAGAGACGGGGGGCAAGAGACCCAGTACTTC.

The chain has TRBV28 and TRBJ1-5, with 8 bases lining up with TRBD1. Germline V gene data show CDR1 as MDHEN and CDR2 as SYDVKM. The CDR3 totals 13 residues. Trimming removed 5 bases from V and 4 bases from J; junction bases left unmatched: 1. This CDR3 is CASSRQGNQPQHF. The CDR3 DNA reads TGTGCCAGCAGTCGACAGGGGAATCAGCCCCAGCATTTT.

The chain is built from TRBV2 and TRBJ1-6; 11 bases line up with TRBD1. Germline CDR1 SNHLY, CDR2 FYNNEI. With 8 bases clipped from V and 7 bases from J, the junction kept 4 bases outside the gene matches. The CDR3 runs 14 residues. The CDR3 nucleotides read TGTGCCAGCCTTCGGGACAGGGGGAATTCACCCCTCCACTTT. It is translated as CASLRDRGNSPLHF. Full variable domain (remainder filled in from reference TRBV2 and TRBJ1-6): EPEVTQTPSHQVTQMGQEVILRCVPISNHLYFYWYRQILGQKVEFLVSFYNNEISEKSEIFDDQFSVERPDGSNFTLKIRSTKLEDSAMYFCASLRDRGNSPLHFGNGTRLTVT.

The chain has TRBV29-1 and TRBJ2-5, with 7 bases fitting TRBD1. CDR3 length equals 11 residues. The junction had 4 bases not matched to a gene; V was cut back by 7 bases and J by 5 bases. Germline V gene data show CDR1 as SQVTM and CDR2 as ANQGSEA. DNA for the CDR3: TGCAGCGCGTTACAGGGGGAGACCCAGTACTTC. Its translation: CSALQGETQYF.

This chain connects TRBV19 to TRBJ1-6; the D gene is possibly TRBD1 (5 bases). With 6 bases removed from V and 4 bases from J, the gap between germline ends came to 10 bases. This CDR3 is built from 14 residues. Germline V gene sequence: CDR1 LNHDA, CDR2 SQIVND (reference sequence). The CDR3 DNA sequence: TGTGCCAGTAGCCCAGGGATTTATAATTCACCCCTCCACTTT. Translated: CASSPGIYNSPLHF.

The genes are TRBV4-2 and TRBJ2-3; 10 positions match TRBD1. This CDR3 comprises 18 residues. J gave up 0 bases and V 2 bases, and 8 bases lay outside the gene matches. Germline loops: CDR1 LGHNA, CDR2 YNFKEQ. In nucleotides, the CDR3 is TGTGCCAGCAGCCAATACTACCGGGACAGGGGTAGCACAGATACGCAGTATTTT. It translates to CASSQYYRDRGSTDTQYF.

This clone was detected many times. V usage is TRBV28 and J usage is TRBJ1-3; D perhaps matches TRBD1 (5 bases). The CDR3 is 15 amino acids. Trimming stripped 6 bases from V and 0 bases from J, with 12 bases between. CDR1 and CDR2 from the germline V gene are MDHEN and SYDVKM. This CDR3 is CASSVGLSSGNTIYF. In DNA, the CDR3 is TGTGCCAGCAGCGTGGGACTGAGCTCTGGAAACACCATATATTTT. The full variable domain, in which reference TRBV28 and TRBJ1-3 provide the parts outside the CDR3, is DVKVTQSSRYLVKRTGEKVFLECVQDMDHENMFWYRQDPGLGLRLIYFSYDVKMKEKGDIPEGYSVSREKKERFSLILESASTNQTSMYLCASSVGLSSGNTIYFGEGSWLTVV.